Presented here are 32 T cell receptor beta chains from one specimen sequenced in a study of early T cells in non-severe SARS-CoV-2 infection. TCRdb used MiXCR to reprocess the 5' RACE reads, holding one entry per CDR3 protein. The sample records tens of thousands of distinct CDR3 sequences, about 15% being singletons. Sequences were derived from whole blood, sampled at baseline. The source of these receptors is an adult who was a healthcare worker with PCR-confirmed SARS-CoV-2 infection or an uninfected control (not recorded which).

This clonotype was observed at least ten times. This chain joins TRBV19 and TRBJ2-7, with D perhaps matching TRBD1 (6 bases). The CDR3 spans 15 residues. The V end was cut by 1 base, the J end by 0 bases, with 10 bases between. CDR1 and CDR2 from the germline V gene are LNHDA and SQIVND (reference sequence). CDR3 in DNA: TGTGCCAGTAGTATAGTTGGGGGCAACTCCTACGAGCAGTACTTC. This encodes CASSIVGGNSYEQYF.

This clonotype was seen more than once but under ten times. The chain is built from TRBV30 and TRBJ2-7, with D unclear. Deletions cut 5 bases from V and 5 bases from J, with 16 bases between. Germline lookup yields CDR1 GTSNPN and CDR2 SVGIG (reference sequence). The CDR3 contains 13 residues. DNA of the CDR3: TGTGCCTGGGCGAATAGTTACGTTAACGAGCAGTACTTC. Translating it yields CAWANSYVNEQYF.

This clonotype showed up many times. The genes are TRBV19 and TRBJ2-7; unclear D gene. Germline CDR1 is LNHDA and CDR2 is SQIVND (reference sequence). V was cut by 3 bases and J by 4 bases, with 1 base left in between. The CDR3 has 10 residues. CDR3 sequence: CASSIYEQYF. The CDR3, as DNA: TGTGCCAGTAGTATTTACGAGCAGTACTTC.

This clonotype was detected ten times or more. This rearrangement joins TRBV5-6 to TRBJ2-7; TRBD2 matches at 11 bases. This CDR3 spans 14 amino acids. The V segment lost 4 bases and the J segment 3 bases; nucleotides outside the gene matches: 3. Per the germline V gene, CDR1 is SGHDT and CDR2 is YYEEEE. This CDR3 is CASSRLAGSYEQYF. The CDR3 bases are TGTGCCAGCAGCCGACTAGCGGGAAGCTACGAGCAGTACTTC.

In this sample, this clonotype turned up a few times. In DNA, the CDR3 is TGTGCCAGCAGCCAATTGGATGGACAGGGATCTGAAGCTTTCTTT. This encodes CASSQLDGQGSEAFF. The chain links TRBV16 to TRBJ1-1, with 8 bases aligning to TRBD1. This CDR3 is 15 amino acids long. Germline CDR1 and CDR2: KGHSY and FQNENV. After removal of 1 base from V and 6 bases from J, the junction contained 7 bases not matched to a gene.

The chain couples TRBV7-2 to TRBJ2-1, with 10 bases aligning to TRBD1. J was trimmed by 7 bases and V by 1 base; bases with no gene match: 10. CDR1 and CDR2 from the germline V gene are SGHTA and FQGNSA. The CDR3 runs to 17 residues. The CDR3 loop reads CASSLGKRQGARNEQFF. The CDR3 DNA reads as TGTGCCAGCAGCTTAGGGAAGAGACAGGGGGCGCGAAATGAGCAGTTCTTC.

The chain combines TRBV19 with TRBJ2-4; TRBD2 might be the D (6 bases). From germline, CDR1 is LNHDA and CDR2 SQIVND (reference sequence). V was shortened by 8 bases and J by 9 bases, with 14 bases between the two germline ends. This CDR3 comprises 12 residues. The CDR3 reads CASSLWRGIQYF. CDR3 in DNA: TGTGCCAGTTCCCTGTGGAGGGGCATTCAGTACTTC.

This clonotype has a handful of counts. V is TRBV20-1 and J is TRBJ2-3; D might be TRBD1 (6 bases). Trimming removed 0 bases from V and 1 base from J, with 8 bases in between. The CDR3 is made up of 14 amino acids. Per germline, CDR1 DFQATT and CDR2 SNEGSKA (reference sequence). In DNA, the CDR3 is TGCAGTGCTAGAGATCCAGGGGGCACAGATACGCAGTATTTT. This sequence encodes CSARDPGGTDTQYF.

This clonotype has ten or more counts. V gene TRBV18 combines with J gene TRBJ2-3; no clear D. V was pared by 1 base and J by 3 bases, with 2 bases between. Germline V gene sequence: CDR1 KGHSH, CDR2 LQKENI. CDR3 size: 12 residues. The CDR3 coding sequence is TGTGCCAGCTCACCACGGACAGATACGCAGTATTTT. It codes for CASSPRTDTQYF.

The gene calls are TRBV28 and TRBJ2-7; D remains ambiguous. Germline CDR1 and CDR2: MDHEN and SYDVKM. The CDR3 runs 13 residues. Trimming cost V 6 bases and J 4 bases, with 13 bases left between them. The CDR3 DNA reads TGTGCCAGCAGCCTCGGATACGATTACGAGCAGTACTTC. Encoded protein: CASSLGYDYEQYF.

The CDR3 reads CASSPLGNTNYGYTF. The CDR3 DNA sequence: TGTGCCAGCTCACCGCTGGGGAATACTAACTATGGCTACACCTTC. V is TRBV18 and J is TRBJ1-2; no clear D. Germline loops: CDR1 KGHSH, CDR2 LQKENI. This CDR3 comprises 15 residues. The germline V and J ends were trimmed by 3 bases and 0 bases, with 11 bases remaining between them.

This clonotype was counted only a few times. The chain has TRBV5-1 and TRBJ2-5, with TRBD2 matching over 8 bases. The V and J ends lost 4 bases and 5 bases, in that order; junction bases with no gene match: 7. Germline CDR1 reads SGHRS; CDR2 reads YFSETQ. The CDR3 loop spans 14 amino acids. CDR3 loop: CASSRDGGRETQYF. CDR3 coding DNA: TGCGCCAGCAGCCGGGACGGCGGGAGGGAGACCCAGTACTTC.

This clonotype was recorded a few times. The J gene is TRBJ1-1, the V gene TRBV12-5; D unclear. V lost 5 bases and J lost 1, with 17 bases in between. The CDR3 sequence is 16 residues long. Looked up from germline, CDR1 is LGHNT and CDR2 is FRNRAP. DNA of the CDR3: TGTGCTAGTGGTCATCGCCGACAATGGCCGAACACTGAAGCTTTCTTT. Protein sequence: CASGHRRQWPNTEAFF.

The table lists this clonotype with a few counts. The V call is TRBV5-1, the J call TRBJ2-3; 9 positions match TRBD1. The CDR3 covers 14 residues. V lost 5 bases to trimming and J lost 6 bases; unmatched junction nucleotides: 7. Germline values: CDR1 SGHRS, CDR2 YFSETQ. In DNA, the CDR3 is TGCGCCAGCAGGTGGACAGGGGAAGAGGATACGCAGTATTTT. Translated: CASRWTGEEDTQYF.

This clonotype was picked up a small number of times. The rearrangement uses TRBV6-5 and TRBJ2-1, with a tentative D call TRBD1 (5 bases). CDR1 is MNHEY and CDR2 is SVGAGI in the germline V gene. This CDR3 has 12 amino acids. V was shortened by 7 bases and J by 4 bases, with 8 bases between the two germline ends. CDR3 loop: CASTTGYNEQFF. The CDR3 DNA reads TGTGCCAGCACTACAGGATACAATGAGCAGTTCTTC.

This chain connects TRBV28 to TRBJ2-7, with D hard to call. Trimming removed 6 bases at V and 3 bases at J, with 12 bases between. CDR1 and CDR2 from the germline V gene are MDHEN and SYDVKM. The CDR3 totals 13 residues. CDR3 in amino acids: CASSRSPYYEQYF. The DNA of the CDR3 is TGTGCCAGCAGCCGGAGCCCCTACTACGAGCAGTACTTC.

The J gene is TRBJ1-5, the V gene TRBV7-6; 8 positions agree with TRBD1. From germline, CDR1 is SGHVS and CDR2 FNYEAQ. Trimming at V came to 4 bases and at J to 2 bases, leaving 1 base not matched to a gene. The CDR3 length is 14 residues. CDR3 DNA: TGTGCCAGCAGCTCGGGACAGGGCAATCAGCCCCAGCATTTT. Translation gives CASSSGQGNQPQHF.

This clonotype was counted a single time. V usage is TRBV11-3 and J usage is TRBJ2-1, with D possibly matching TRBD2 (6 bases). The CDR3 spans 17 residues. With 5 bases removed from V and 0 bases from J, the gap between germline ends came to 17 bases. The germline V gene has CDR1 SGHNT and CDR2 YENEEA. CDR3 in amino acids: CASSRGGGVSSYNEQFF. The DNA of the CDR3 is TGTGCCAGCAGCCGAGGTGGCGGGGTGAGCTCCTACAATGAGCAGTTCTTC.

V and J are TRBV2 and TRBJ2-3; perhaps TRBD2 as D (5 bases). This CDR3 region has 12 residues. V dropped 8 bases and J dropped 2 bases, with 8 bases sitting between them. Germline V gene sequence: CDR1 SNHLY, CDR2 FYNNEI. As DNA, the CDR3 is TGTGCCAGCTCTAGCACCACAGATACGCAGTATTTT. Amino acids: CASSSTTDTQYF.

The chain carries TRBV13 and TRBJ2-1, with 7 bases lining up with TRBD1. Germline CDR1 and CDR2: PRHDT and FYEKMQ (reference sequence). The CDR3 has 15 amino acids. V dropped 1 base and J dropped 8; count of bases not matched to a gene: 8. The CDR3 coding sequence is TGTGCCAGCAGCTTAGAGGGGGCCGTTGGTGATGAGCAGTTCTTC. Translated: CASSLEGAVGDEQFF.

The chain carries TRBV27 and TRBJ2-3, with unresolved D. Looked up from germline, CDR1 is MNHEY and CDR2 is SMNVEV (reference sequence). Trimming left V 5 bases short and J 2 bases short, with 11 bases between. CDR3 size: 14 residues. The DNA for the CDR3 is TGTGCCAGCAGTAGGGCCAGATCCACAGATACGCAGTATTTT. This codes for CASSRARSTDTQYF.

This clonotype showed up just a few times. This chain joins TRBV4-1 and TRBJ2-2; 10 bases map to TRBD2. The CDR3 spans 15 residues. Trimming took 4 bases from V and 9 from J; bases not matched to a gene: 8. Looked up from germline, CDR1 is MGHRA and CDR2 is YSYEKL. The CDR3 spells CASSLQTSGSWELFF. The CDR3 DNA follows: TGCGCCAGCAGCCTCCAGACTAGCGGGTCTTGGGAGCTGTTTTTT.

V is TRBV11-2 and J is TRBJ2-7; 7 nucleotides align to TRBD1. The CDR3 has 13 residues. V shed 5 bases and J 5 bases; nucleotides not matched to a gene: 6. CDR1 is SGHAT, CDR2 FQNNGV, per germline. The CDR3 loop is CASSQDREDEQYF. The CDR3 DNA sequence: TGTGCCAGCAGCCAAGACAGGGAAGACGAGCAGTACTTC.

This clonotype was counted a few times. V is TRBV7-3 and J is TRBJ1-6; D may be TRBD1 (6 bases). The V and J ends lost 2 bases and 7 bases respectively, with 15 bases between them. The germline V gene encodes CDR1 SGHTA and CDR2 FQGTGA. The CDR3 extends over 16 amino acids. The CDR3 nucleotides are TGTGCCAGCAGCTTATCGCCGGGGGGCGGGAATTCACCCCTCCACTTT. Its protein product is CASSLSPGGGNSPLHF.

This chain uses TRBV6-2 or TRBV6-3 with TRBJ2-3, with D unresolved. The CDR3 has 15 residues. V was pared by 1 base and J by 2 bases, with 10 bases between. Germline-derived CDR1 and CDR2 are MNHEY and SVGEGT. The DNA for the CDR3 is TGTGCCAGCAGTTACTGGGGTAGGGACACAGATACGCAGTATTTT. Residues: CASSYWGRDTDTQYF.

The chain recombines TRBV7-3 with TRBJ2-2; maybe TRBD1 (6 bases). Trimming removed 5 bases from V and 3 bases from J, with 13 bases in between. The CDR3 has 15 residues. Germline lookup yields CDR1 SGHTA and CDR2 FQGTGA. CDR3 sequence reads: CASSPAGVDTGELFF. For the CDR3, the DNA is TGTGCCAGCAGCCCCGCAGGGGTGGACACCGGGGAGCTGTTTTTT.

V and J are TRBV19 and TRBJ2-7; D uncertain. Trimming shortened V by 5 bases and J by 2 bases, and 16 bases separated the two germline ends. This CDR3 contains 15 residues. The germline V gene encodes CDR1 LNHDA and CDR2 SQIVND (reference sequence). The CDR3 protein is CASSLSAASPYEQYF. Here the CDR3 DNA reads TGTGCCAGTAGTTTATCGGCTGCGAGCCCCTACGAGCAGTACTTC.

This clonotype was seen a single time. The genes are TRBV18 and TRBJ2-7; D tentatively fits TRBD1 or TRBD2 (5 bases each). There are 12 residues in the CDR3. The germline gives CDR1 KGHSH, CDR2 LQKENI. V shed 6 bases and J shed 7 bases, with 13 bases lying between them. The CDR3 sequence: CASSPGAAEQYF. The CDR3 DNA follows: TGTGCCAGCTCGCCCGGGGCGGCTGAGCAGTACTTC.

This chain joins TRBV7-3 and TRBJ2-5; no reliable D call. Germline V gene sequence: CDR1 SGHTA, CDR2 FQGTGA. V dropped 4 bases and J dropped 4 bases, with 10 bases sitting between them. The CDR3 contains 13 residues. This CDR3 is CASSSDDGETQYF. The CDR3 nucleotides read TGTGCCAGCAGCTCGGACGACGGAGAGACCCAGTACTTC. Full variable domain (rest looked up from reference TRBV7-3 and TRBJ2-5): GAGVSQTPSNKVTEKGKYVELRCDPISGHTALYWYRQSLGQGPEFLIYFQGTGAADDSGLPNDRFFAVRPEGSVSTLKIQRTERGDSAVYLCASSSDDGETQYFGPGTRLLVL.

The gene calls are TRBV29-1 and TRBJ2-7, with D tentatively TRBD1 or TRBD2 (6 bases each). The CDR3 has 13 amino acids. The ends were cut back, 4 bases at V and 6 bases at J, with 16 bases in the middle. Germline CDR1 and CDR2: SQVTM and ANQGSEA. This CDR3 is CSVAGQGGGEQYF. In DNA, the CDR3 is TGCAGCGTTGCAGGACAAGGGGGAGGCGAGCAGTACTTC.

This clonotype was found many times. The chain joins TRBV18 to TRBJ2-1; 8 bases are a match to TRBD1. Losses at the gene ends were 4 bases for V and 2 bases for J; bases not matched to a gene: 4. Germline assignment: CDR1 KGHSH and CDR2 LQKENI. The CDR3 sequence is 15 residues long. The CDR3 sequence is CASSLRTGPYNEQFF. In DNA form, the CDR3 reads TGTGCCAGCTCACTTCGGACAGGGCCCTACAATGAGCAGTTCTTC. The full variable domain, completed using reference TRBV18 and TRBJ2-1, is NAGVMQNPRHLVRRRGQEARLRCSPMKGHSHVYWYRQLPEEGLKFMVYLQKENIIDESGMPKERFSAEFPKEGPSILRIQQVVRGDSAAYFCASSLRTGPYNEQFFGPGTRLTVL.

The table lists this clonotype with many counts. This chain connects TRBV6-6 to TRBJ2-1; TRBD2 aligns across 9 bases. V shed 5 bases, J shed 4 bases, and the junction held 3 bases outside the gene matches. This CDR3 has 14 residues. The germline V gene encodes CDR1 MNHNY and CDR2 SVGAGI (reference sequence). In nucleotides, the CDR3 is TGTGCCAGCAGTCGACTAGCGGCTTACAATGAGCAGTTCTTC. Amino acid sequence: CASSRLAAYNEQFF.